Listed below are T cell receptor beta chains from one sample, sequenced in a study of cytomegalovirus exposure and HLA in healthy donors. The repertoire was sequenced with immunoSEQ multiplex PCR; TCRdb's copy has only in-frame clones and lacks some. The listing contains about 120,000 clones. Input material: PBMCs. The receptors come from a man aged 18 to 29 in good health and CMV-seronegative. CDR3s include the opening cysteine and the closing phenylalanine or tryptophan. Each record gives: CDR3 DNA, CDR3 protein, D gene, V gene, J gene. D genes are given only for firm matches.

DNA: TGTGCCAGCAGCTACCAGGCCGGGGGAAGGGAGCAGTACTTC; CDR3: CASSYQAGGREQYF; D: NA; V: TRBV6-6; J: TRBJ2-7
DNA: TGTGCCAGCAGCCAGACTAGCGTGACCGGGGAGCTGTTTTTT; CDR3: CASSQTSVTGELFF; D: TRBD2; V: TRBV7-3; J: TRBJ2-2
DNA: TGTGCCAGCAGCGTAGAGGGGACAGGGAACGAGCAGTACTTC; CDR3: CASSVEGTGNEQYF; D: TRBD1; V: TRBV9; J: TRBJ2-7
DNA: TGTGCCAGCAGCCCTTTGACTAGCGGGTACCAAGAGACCCAGTACTTC; CDR3: CASSPLTSGYQETQYF; D: TRBD2; V: TRBV11-2; J: TRBJ2-5
DNA: TGCGCCAGCAGCCAAGCTTGGAGGGGTGGTCCCTACAATGAGCAGTTCTTC; CDR3: CASSQAWRGGPYNEQFF; D: NA; V: TRBV4-3; J: TRBJ2-1
DNA: TGTGCCACCAGCAGAGACCGGGGGACCAATTCACCCCTCCACTTT; CDR3: CATSRDRGTNSPLHF; D: NA; V: TRBV15; J: TRBJ1-6
DNA: TGTGCCAGCAGTTTAGGAGGAATCTCTGGAAACACCATATATTTT; CDR3: CASSLGGISGNTIYF; D: NA; V: TRBV28; J: TRBJ1-3
DNA: TGTGCCAGCAGCATTAATAGAGTCTACGAGCAGTACTTC; CDR3: CASSINRVYEQYF; D: NA; V: TRBV11-2; J: TRBJ2-7
DNA: TGTGCCGGTCGCTCCCTATACAACCAGGACACCATATATTTT; CDR3: CAGRSLYNQDTIYF; D: NA; V: TRBV2; J: TRBJ1-3
DNA: TGTGCCTGGAGATCGCCTACGTTTAACTATGGCTACACCTTC; CDR3: CAWRSPTFNYGYTF; D: NA; V: TRBV30; J: TRBJ1-2
DNA: TGTGCCAGCAGCTCGGTGGGACTAGCCCCGGGGGAGCAGTACTTC; CDR3: CASSSVGLAPGEQYF; D: TRBD2; V: TRBV11-3; J: TRBJ2-7
DNA: TGTGCCGCCAGACAGGGCGAGCAGTACTTC; CDR3: CAARQGEQYF; D: TRBD1; V: TRBV30; J: TRBJ2-7
DNA: TGTGCCAGCAGCTCGACTAGCGGGGCGGAATTGGAGCAGTTCTTC; CDR3: CASSSTSGAELEQFF; D: TRBD2; V: TRBV6-5; J: TRBJ2-1